This entry concerns a single T cell receptor beta chain. Its antigen is not yet known. Base qualities are not recorded, but no much larger clone differs from it by a single base. Taken from the germline V gene, the CDR1 and CDR2 loops are MNHEY and SVGAGI. The cysteine opens and the phenylalanine closes a CDR3 of 14 amino acids. Only the CDR3 part of the read is kept: 42 bases, read in frame from the first base. V is pruned by 6 bases and J by 2 bases, leaving 2 bases of the junction without a gene match. This specimen belongs to a study of blood T cell repertoires in COVID-19 (dated by TCRdb to about 2020). As for the study more broadly: Samples covering the acute and convalescent phases of COVID-19 were provided by collaborators in the United States, Italy and Spain. The prospective study material was composed of cDNA or gDNA derived from T cells, B-cell-depleted T cells, or PBMCs. Subjects who had been exposed to COVID-19, were actively infected with it, or had recovered from it provided the deeply sampled blood TCRbeta repertoires that made up the dataset. The repertoires were released in a freely available public database intended as a resource for research on the immune response to SARS-CoV-2. Samples were obtained from the ongoing ImmuneRACE study (first 160 participants) and from 1,254 subjects provided by 6 global collaborators. A de-identified subject ID, COVID-19 status, age in years and sex were almost always included in the sample metadata. Where available, HLA class I and class II types were taken from metadata supplied by the sample provider and were not determined by assay-based typing. What the study reported, not specific to this receptor: The amount of clinical and demographic metadata varied by source and participant and was provided uncurated.

One collaborating source in Seattle enrolled patients while the patients were actively infected and followed the patients over time throughout the course of disease. Each collaborating institution followed its own protocols to collect whole blood in K2EDTA tubes. For TCRbeta analysis, collaborators shipped samples as frozen whole blood, isolated PBMCs, or DNA extracted from either of those sample types. The immunoSEQ Assay, a bias-controlled multiplex PCR, was used to amplify TCRbeta CDR3 regions from genomic DNA. In the original analysis: Nucleated cell counts per sample were estimated from amplification of reference gene primers within the assay. To quantify the absolute abundance of each unique TCRbeta CDR3 rearrangement, sequence reads were collapsed and filtered. Productive Simpson clonality was computed per sample as the square root of Simpson's diversity index over productive rearrangements. Drawn from immuneACCESS, this table holds only the in-frame rearrangements with V and J called that TCRdb kept. Clones are partly lost; checked studies trace under half to an unresolved V gene and leave the rest unexplained. That table gives V, J and clone size, and the DNA gave D and trimming. The sample table holds roughly 120,000 clones, of which 70% to 75% were seen once. The top ten clones comprise around 6% of the sample.

The rearrangement joined TRBV6-5 to TRBJ2-4, and 9 junctional nucleotides match TRBD1. The source is a man older than 75 with COVID-19, enrolled during active disease. The sample taken for sequencing was peripheral blood. CDR3 protein: CASRDRGSKNIQYF. The DNA sequence is as follows: TGTGCCAGCAGGGACAGGGGCTCCAAAAACATTCAGTACTTC.